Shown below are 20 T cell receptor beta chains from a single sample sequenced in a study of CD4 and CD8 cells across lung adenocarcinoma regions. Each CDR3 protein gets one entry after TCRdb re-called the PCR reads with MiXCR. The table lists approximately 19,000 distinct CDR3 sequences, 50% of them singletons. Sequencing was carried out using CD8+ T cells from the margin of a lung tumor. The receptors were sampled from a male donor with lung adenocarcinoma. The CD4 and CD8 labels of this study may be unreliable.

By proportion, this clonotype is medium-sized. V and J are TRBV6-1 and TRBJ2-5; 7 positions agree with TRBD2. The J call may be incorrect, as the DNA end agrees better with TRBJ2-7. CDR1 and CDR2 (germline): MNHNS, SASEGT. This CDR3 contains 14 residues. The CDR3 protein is CASSDRRGTDEQYF. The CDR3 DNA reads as TGTGCCAGCAGTGACCGGCGGGGGACTGACGAGCAGTACTTC.

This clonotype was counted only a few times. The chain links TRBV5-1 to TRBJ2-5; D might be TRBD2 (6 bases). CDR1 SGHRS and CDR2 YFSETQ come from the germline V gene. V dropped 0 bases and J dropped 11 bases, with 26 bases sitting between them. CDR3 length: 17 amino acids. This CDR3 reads CASSLVRTRGGMSEQYF. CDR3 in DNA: TGCGCCAGCAGCTTGGTCCGGACGCGGGGAGGAATGAGTGAGCAGTACTTC. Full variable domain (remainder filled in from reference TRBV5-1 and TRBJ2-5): KAGVTQTPRYLIKTRGQQVTLSCSPISGHRSVSWYQQTPGQGLQFLFEYFSETQRNKGNFPGRFSGRQFSNSRSEMNVSTLELGDSALYLCASSLVRTRGGMSEQYFGPGTRLLVL.

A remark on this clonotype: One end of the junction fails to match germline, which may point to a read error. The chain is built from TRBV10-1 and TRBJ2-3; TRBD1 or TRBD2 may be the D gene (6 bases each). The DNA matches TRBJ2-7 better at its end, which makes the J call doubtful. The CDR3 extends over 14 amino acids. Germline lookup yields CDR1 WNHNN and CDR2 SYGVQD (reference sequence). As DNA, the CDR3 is TGCGCCGGCAGTGGGGCCGGGGGCGAAGAGACGCAGTACTTC. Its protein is CAGSGAGGEETQYF.

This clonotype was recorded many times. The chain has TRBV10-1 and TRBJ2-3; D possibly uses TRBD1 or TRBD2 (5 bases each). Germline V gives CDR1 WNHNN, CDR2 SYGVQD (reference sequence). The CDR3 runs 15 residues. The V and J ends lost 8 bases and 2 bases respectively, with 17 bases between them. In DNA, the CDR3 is TGCGCCAGCTTGCTGAGGGGAAAATCCACAGATACGCAGTATTTT. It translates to CASLLRGKSTDTQYF.

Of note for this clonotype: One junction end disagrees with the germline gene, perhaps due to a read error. In DNA, the CDR3 is TGTGCCAGTGGGGGGGAGGGGGGAGGTGGCCAAGATACGCAGTACTTT. As protein: CASGGEGGGGQDTQYF. The chain is built from TRBV28 and TRBJ2-1; perhaps TRBD2 as D (7 bases). Germline V lookup: CDR1 MDHEN, CDR2 SYDVKM. This CDR3 is 16 amino acids long.

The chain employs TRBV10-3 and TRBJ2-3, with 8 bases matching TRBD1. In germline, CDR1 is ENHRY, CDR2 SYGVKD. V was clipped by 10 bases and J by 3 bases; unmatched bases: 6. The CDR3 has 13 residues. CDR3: CATGQGLTDTQYF. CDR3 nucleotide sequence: TGTGCCACCGGACAGGGCTTGACAGATACGCAGTATTTT.

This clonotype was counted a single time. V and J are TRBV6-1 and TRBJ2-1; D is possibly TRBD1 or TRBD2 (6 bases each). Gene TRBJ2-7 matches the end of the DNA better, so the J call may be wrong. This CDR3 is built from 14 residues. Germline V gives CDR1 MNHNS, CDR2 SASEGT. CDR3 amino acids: CASSEEAGAGEQYF. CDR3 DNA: TGTGCCAGCAGTGAAGAAGCAGGGGCGGGGGAGCAGTACTTC.

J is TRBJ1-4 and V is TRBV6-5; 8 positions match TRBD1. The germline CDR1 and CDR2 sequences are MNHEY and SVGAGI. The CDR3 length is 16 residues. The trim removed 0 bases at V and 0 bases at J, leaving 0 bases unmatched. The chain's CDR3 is CASSYSTGATNEKLFF. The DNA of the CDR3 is TGTGCCAGCAGTTACTCGACAGGGGCAACTAATGAAAAACTGTTTTTT.

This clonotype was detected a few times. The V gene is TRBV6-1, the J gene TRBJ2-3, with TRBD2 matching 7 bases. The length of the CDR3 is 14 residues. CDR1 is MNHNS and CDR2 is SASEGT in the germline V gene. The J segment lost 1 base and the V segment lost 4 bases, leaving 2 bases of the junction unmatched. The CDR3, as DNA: TGTGCCAGCAGTGGCACTAGCGGCACAGATACGCAGTATTTT. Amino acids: CASSGTSGTDTQYF.

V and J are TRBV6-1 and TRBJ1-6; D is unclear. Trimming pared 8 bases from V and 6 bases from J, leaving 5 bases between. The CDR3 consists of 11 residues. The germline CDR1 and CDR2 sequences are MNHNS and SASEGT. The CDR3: CASGGNSPLHF. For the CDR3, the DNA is TGTGCCAGCGGAGGTAATTCACCCCTCCACTTT.

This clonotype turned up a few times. The CDR3, as DNA: TGTGCCAGCAGTTCTGTGGGTACTGAAGCTTTCTTT. Its protein is CASSSVGTEAFF. The chain recombines TRBV27 with TRBJ1-1; D remains ambiguous. This CDR3 spans 12 amino acids. Trimming cost V 4 bases and J 5 bases, with 8 bases left between them. Germline-derived CDR1 and CDR2 are MNHEY and SMNVEV (reference sequence).

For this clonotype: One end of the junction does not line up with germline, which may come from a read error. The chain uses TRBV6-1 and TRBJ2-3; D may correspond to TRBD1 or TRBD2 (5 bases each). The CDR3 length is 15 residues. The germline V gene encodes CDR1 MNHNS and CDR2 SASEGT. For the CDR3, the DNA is TGTGCCAGGGGGCTACGGGGCGGAGGCCAAGAGACCCAGTATTTC. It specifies CARGLRGGGQETQYF.

The chain's CDR3 is CASSAPGDFYNEQFF. In nucleotides, the CDR3 is TGTGCCAGCAGCGCCCCCGGGGACTTTTACAATGAGCAGTTCTTC. The rearrangement joins TRBV7-2 to TRBJ2-1, with D perhaps TRBD2 (6 bases). The CDR3 spans 15 residues. Trimming cost V 5 bases and J 4 bases, with 15 bases left between them. Germline V gene data show CDR1 as SGHTA and CDR2 as FQGNSA.

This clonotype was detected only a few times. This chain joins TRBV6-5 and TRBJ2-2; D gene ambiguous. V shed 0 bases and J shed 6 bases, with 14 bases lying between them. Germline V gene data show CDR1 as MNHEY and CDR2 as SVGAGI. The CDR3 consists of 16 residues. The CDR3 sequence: CASSYSSSLDAGELFF. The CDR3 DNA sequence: TGTGCCAGCAGTTACTCTAGCAGTCTTGATGCCGGGGAGCTGTTTTTT.

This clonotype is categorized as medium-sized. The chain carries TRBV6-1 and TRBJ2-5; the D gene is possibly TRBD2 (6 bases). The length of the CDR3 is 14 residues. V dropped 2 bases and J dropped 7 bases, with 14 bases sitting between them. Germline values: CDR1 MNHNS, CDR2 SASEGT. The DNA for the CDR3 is TGTGCCAGCAGTGAATGGTCGGGGGACGGGACCCAGTACTTC. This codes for CASSEWSGDGTQYF.

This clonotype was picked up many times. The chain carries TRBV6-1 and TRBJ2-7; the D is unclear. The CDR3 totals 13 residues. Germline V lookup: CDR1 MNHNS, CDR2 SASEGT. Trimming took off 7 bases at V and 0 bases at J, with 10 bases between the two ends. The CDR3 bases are TGTGCCAGCACTCGCGGCAGCTCCTACGAGCAGTACTTC. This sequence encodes CASTRGSSYEQYF.

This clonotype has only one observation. In DNA, the CDR3 is TGTGCCAGCAGCACCCACAGGGAGTTTAGATCCTACAATGAGCAGTTCTTC. As protein: CASSTHREFRSYNEQFF. The chain is built from TRBV14 and TRBJ2-1, with D possibly matching TRBD1 (6 bases). Deletions cut 5 bases from V and 1 base from J, with 18 bases between. The germline CDR1 and CDR2 sequences are SGHDN and FVKESK. CDR3 length: 17 residues.

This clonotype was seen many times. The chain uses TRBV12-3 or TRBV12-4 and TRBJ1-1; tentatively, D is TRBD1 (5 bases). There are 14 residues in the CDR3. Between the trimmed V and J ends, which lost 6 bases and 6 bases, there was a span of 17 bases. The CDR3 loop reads CASRPSRWGSEAFF. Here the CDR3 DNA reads TGTGCCAGCAGACCCTCACGCTGGGGGTCTGAAGCTTTCTTT.

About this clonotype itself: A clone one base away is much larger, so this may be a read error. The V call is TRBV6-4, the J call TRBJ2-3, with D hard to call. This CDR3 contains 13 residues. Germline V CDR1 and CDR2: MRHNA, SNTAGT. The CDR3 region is CSSSDSSTDTQYF. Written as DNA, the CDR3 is TGTTCCAGCAGTGACTCCAGCACAGATACGCAGTATTTT.

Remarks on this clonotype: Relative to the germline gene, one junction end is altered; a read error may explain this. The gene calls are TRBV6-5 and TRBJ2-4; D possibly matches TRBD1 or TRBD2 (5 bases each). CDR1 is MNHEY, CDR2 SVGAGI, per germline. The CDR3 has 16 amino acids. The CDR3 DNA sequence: TGTGCCAGCAGTTTCTCGGGGCTGTCTAGCAAAAACACTCAGTACTTC. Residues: CASSFSGLSSKNTQYF.